This T cell receptor beta chain is from a study of cytomegalovirus exposure and HLA in healthy donors. As concerns this clone: Its antigen is not known.

The data were produced by immunoSEQ multiplex PCR, yet TCRdb's version contains in-frame clones alone and is incomplete. This repertoire shows under 150,000 clones, more than 75% found once; its top ten account for around 6%. The CDR3 has 16 residues. The V and J ends lost 0 bases and 6 bases, in that order; junction bases with no gene match: 5. Per germline, CDR1 SGHNT and CDR2 YENEEA. Study results and caveats: Reported performance of the classifier showed diagnosis of cytomegalovirus status with high specificity and sensitivity. A few CMV-associated chains proved CMV antigen-specific in vitro. Cytomegalovirus-associated status was assigned to 164 TCR beta chains. TCR sequences were mostly rare, though some public TCRs occurred in many donors.

Sequencing was carried out using PBMCs. This TCR came from a woman under 30 in good health and CMV-seropositive. The chain recombines TRBV11-3 with TRBJ2-1; 10 bases fit TRBD2. CDR3 sequence (DNA): TGTGCCAGCAGCTTAGATAGCGGGAGGTCTCTCAATGAGCAGTTCTTC. This translates into CASSLDSGRSLNEQFF.